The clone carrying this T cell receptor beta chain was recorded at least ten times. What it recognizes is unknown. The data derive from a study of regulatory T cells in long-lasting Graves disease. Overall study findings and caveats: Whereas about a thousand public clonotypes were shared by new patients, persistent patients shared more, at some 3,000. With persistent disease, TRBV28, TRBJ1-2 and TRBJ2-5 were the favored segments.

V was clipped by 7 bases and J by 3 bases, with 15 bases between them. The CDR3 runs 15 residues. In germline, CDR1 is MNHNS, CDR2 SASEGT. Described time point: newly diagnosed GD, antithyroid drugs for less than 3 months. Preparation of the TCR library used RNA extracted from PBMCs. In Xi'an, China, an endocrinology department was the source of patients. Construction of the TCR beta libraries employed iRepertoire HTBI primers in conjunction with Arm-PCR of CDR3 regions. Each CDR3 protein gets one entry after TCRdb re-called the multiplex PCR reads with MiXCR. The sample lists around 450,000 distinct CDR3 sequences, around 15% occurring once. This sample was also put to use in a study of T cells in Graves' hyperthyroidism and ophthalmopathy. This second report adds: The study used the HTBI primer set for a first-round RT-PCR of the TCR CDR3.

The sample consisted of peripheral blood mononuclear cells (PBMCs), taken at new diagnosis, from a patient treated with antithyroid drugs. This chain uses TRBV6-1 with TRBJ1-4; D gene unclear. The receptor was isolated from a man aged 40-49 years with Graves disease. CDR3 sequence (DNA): TGTGCCAGCAACTCGGGCCGGGCCCCTAATGAAAAACTGTTTTTT. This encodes CASNSGRAPNEKLFF.